The clone carrying this T cell receptor beta chain appeared once. Its antigen is currently unknown. Looked up from germline, CDR1 is SNHLY and CDR2 is FYNNEI. Trimming took 5 bases from V and 3 from J, leaving 20 bases between them. The CDR3 runs 17 residues. This specimen belongs to a study of OX40 agonist ivuxolimab in advanced cancers. Generated by immunoSEQ multiplex PCR, the TCRdb table keeps only in-frame clones and is missing some. The data hold about 74,000 clones, with roughly 82% observed a single time. The study, taken as a whole, reports: At 0.1 to 3.0 mg/kg and by week 6, CD4+ and CD8+ T cells in the blood had expanded clonally.

The sample in question was CD4+ or CD8+ T cells sorted from blood, obtained in a trial of the OX40 agonist ivuxolimab. The gene calls are TRBV2 and TRBJ1-5; D perhaps matches TRBD1 (5 bases). This sequence was found in an adult with an advanced solid tumor such as melanoma, head and neck, liver or kidney cancer. The DNA for the CDR3 is TGTGCCAGCAGTACCAGCCCCGGGGGGTTGGACAATCAGCCCCAGCATTTT. Residues: CASSTSPGGLDNQPQHF.